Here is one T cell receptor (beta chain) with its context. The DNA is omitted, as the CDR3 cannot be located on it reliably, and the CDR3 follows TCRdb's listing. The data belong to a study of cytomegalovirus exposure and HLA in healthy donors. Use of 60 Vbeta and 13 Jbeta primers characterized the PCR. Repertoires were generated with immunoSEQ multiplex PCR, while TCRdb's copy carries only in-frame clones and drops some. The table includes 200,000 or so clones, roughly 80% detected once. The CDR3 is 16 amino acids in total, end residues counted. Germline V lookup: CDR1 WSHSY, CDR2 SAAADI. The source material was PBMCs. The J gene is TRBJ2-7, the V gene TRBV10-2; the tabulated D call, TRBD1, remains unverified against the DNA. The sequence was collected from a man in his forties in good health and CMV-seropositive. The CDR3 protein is CASSSSTGRFSCEQYF.